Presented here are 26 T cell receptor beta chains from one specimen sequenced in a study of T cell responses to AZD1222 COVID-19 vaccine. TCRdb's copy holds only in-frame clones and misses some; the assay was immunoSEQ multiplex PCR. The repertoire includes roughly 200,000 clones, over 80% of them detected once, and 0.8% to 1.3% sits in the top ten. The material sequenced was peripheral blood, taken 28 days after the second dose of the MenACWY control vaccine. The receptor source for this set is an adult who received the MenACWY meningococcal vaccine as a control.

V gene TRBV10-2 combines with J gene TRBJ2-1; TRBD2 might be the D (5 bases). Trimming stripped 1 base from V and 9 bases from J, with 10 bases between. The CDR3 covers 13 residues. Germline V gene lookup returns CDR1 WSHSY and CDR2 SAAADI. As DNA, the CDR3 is TGCGCCAGCAGTGAGTGCCAGCGGTGTGAGCAGTTCTTC. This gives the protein CASSECQRCEQFF.

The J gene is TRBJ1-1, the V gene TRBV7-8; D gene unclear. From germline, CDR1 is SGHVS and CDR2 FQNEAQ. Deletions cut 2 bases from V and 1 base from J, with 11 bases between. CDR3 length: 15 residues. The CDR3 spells CASSLRFSRNTEAFF. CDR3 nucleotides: TGTGCCAGCAGCTTACGGTTCTCCAGGAACACTGAAGCTTTCTTT.

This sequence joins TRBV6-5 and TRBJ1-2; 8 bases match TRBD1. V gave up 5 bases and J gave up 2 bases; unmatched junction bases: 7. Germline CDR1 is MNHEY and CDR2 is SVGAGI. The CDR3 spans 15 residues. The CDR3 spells CASSRPGQENYGYTF. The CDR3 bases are TGTGCCAGCAGTAGACCGGGACAGGAGAACTATGGCTACACCTTC.

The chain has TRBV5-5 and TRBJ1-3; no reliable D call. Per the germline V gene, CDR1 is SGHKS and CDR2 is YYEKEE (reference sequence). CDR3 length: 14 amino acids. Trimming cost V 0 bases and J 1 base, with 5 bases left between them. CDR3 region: CASSLGSSGNTIYF. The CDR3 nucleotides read TGTGCCAGCAGCTTGGGGTCATCTGGAAACACCATATATTTT.

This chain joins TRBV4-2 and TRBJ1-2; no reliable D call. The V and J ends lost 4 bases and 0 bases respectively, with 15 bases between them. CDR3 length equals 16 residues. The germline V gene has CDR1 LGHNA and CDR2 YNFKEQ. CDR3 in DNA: TGTGCCAGCAGCCGAGACGACATGGGAACTAACTATGGCTACACCTTC. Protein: CASSRDDMGTNYGYTF.

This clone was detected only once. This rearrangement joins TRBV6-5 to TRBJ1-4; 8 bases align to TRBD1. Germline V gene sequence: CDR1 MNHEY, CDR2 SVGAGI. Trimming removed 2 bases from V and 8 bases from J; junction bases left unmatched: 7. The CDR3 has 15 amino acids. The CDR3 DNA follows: TGTGCCAGCAGTTACGGGCAGGGGGCAAAGGAAAAACTGTTTTTT. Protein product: CASSYGQGAKEKLFF.

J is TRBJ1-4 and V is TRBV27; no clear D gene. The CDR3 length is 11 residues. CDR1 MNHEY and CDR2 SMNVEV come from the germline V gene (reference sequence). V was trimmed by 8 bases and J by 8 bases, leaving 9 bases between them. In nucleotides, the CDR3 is TGTGCCAGCGGGGATGGGGAAAAACTGTTTTTT. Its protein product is CASGDGEKLFF.

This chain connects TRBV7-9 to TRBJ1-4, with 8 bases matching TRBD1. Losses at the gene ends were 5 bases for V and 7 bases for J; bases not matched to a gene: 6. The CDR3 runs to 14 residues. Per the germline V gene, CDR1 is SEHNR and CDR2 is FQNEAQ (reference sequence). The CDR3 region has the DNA TGTGCCAGCAGCCCACCCGGGACAGGTGAAAAACTGTTTTTT. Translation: CASSPPGTGEKLFF.

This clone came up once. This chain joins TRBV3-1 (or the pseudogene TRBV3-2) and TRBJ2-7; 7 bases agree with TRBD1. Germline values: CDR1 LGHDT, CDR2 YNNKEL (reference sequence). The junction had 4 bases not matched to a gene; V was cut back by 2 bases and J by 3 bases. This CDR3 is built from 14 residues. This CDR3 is CASSQWTGDYEQYF. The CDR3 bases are TGTGCCAGCAGCCAATGGACAGGAGACTACGAGCAGTACTTC.

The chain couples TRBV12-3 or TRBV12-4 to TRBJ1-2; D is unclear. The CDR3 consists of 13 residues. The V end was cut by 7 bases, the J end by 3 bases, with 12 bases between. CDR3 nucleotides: TGTGCCAGCACCCTGGGCCGGCACTATGGCTACACCTTC. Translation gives CASTLGRHYGYTF.

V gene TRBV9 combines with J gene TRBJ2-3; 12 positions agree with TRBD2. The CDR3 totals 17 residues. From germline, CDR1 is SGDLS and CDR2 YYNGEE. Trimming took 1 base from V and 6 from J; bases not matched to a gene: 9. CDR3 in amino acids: CASSVRASGGAGDTQYF. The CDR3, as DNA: TGTGCCAGCAGCGTACGGGCTAGCGGGGGGGCCGGGGATACGCAGTATTTT.

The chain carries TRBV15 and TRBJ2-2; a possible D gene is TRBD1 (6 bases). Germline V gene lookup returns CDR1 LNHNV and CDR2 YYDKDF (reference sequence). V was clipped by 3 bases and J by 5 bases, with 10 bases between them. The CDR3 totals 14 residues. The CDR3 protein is CATSSHRETGELFF. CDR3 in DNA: TGTGCCACCAGCAGCCACAGGGAAACCGGGGAGCTGTTTTTT.

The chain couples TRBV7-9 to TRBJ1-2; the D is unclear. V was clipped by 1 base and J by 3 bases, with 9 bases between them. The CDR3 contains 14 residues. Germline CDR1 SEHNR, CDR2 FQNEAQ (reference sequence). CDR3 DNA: TGTGCCAGCAGCTTAGAAACGGTGGACTATGGCTACACCTTC. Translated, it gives CASSLETVDYGYTF.

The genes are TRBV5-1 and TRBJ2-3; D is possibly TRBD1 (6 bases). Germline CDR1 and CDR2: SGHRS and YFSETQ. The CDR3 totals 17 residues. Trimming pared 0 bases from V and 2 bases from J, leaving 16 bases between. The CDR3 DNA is TGCGCCAGCAGCTTGGGAATGACGGACAGACACACAGATACGCAGTATTTT. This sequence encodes CASSLGMTDRHTDTQYF.

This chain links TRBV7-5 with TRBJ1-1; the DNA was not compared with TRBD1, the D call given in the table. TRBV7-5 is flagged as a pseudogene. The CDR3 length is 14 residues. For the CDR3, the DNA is TGTGCCAGAACCGGCGGGACAGCGAACACTGAAGCTTTCTTT. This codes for CARTGGTANTEAFF.

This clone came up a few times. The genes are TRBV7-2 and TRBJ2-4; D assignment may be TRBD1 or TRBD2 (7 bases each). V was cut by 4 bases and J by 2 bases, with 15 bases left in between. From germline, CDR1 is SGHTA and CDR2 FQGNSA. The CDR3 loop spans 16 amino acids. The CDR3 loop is CASSSGGAFTKNIQYF. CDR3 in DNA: TGTGCCAGCAGCTCAGGGGGGGCGTTCACCAAAAACATTCAGTACTTC.

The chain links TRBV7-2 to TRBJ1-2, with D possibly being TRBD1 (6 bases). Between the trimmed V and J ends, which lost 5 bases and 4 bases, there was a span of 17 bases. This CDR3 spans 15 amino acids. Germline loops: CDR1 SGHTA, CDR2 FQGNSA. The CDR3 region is CASSPGGGRSYGYTF. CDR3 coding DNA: TGTGCCAGCAGCCCCGGCGGGGGGCGCTCCTATGGCTACACCTTC.

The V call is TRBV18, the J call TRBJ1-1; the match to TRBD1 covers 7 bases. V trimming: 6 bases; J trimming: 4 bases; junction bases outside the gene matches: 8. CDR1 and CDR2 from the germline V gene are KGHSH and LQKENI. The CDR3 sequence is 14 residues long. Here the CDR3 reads CASSLGRGGTEAFF. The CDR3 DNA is TGTGCCAGCTCCCTGGGCAGGGGGGGCACTGAAGCTTTCTTT.

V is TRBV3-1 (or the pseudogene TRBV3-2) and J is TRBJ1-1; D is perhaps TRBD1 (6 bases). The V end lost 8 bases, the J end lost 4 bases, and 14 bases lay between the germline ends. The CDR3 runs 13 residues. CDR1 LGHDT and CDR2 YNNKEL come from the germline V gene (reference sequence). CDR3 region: CASRDVGGTEAFF. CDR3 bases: TGTGCCAGCCGCGACGTAGGGGGCACTGAAGCTTTCTTT.

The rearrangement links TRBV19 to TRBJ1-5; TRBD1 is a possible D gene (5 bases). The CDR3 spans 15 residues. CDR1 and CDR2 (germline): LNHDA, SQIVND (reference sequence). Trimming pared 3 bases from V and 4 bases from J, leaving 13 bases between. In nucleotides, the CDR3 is TGTGCCAGTAGTATTGTTACAGGTGGGAATCAGCCCCAGCATTTT. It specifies CASSIVTGGNQPQHF.

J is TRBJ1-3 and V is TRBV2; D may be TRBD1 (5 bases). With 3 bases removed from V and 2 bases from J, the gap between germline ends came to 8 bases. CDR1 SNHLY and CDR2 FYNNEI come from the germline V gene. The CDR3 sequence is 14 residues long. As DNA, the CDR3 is TGTGCCAGCAGTGACTCAGGGCCTGGAAACACCATATATTTT. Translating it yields CASSDSGPGNTIYF.

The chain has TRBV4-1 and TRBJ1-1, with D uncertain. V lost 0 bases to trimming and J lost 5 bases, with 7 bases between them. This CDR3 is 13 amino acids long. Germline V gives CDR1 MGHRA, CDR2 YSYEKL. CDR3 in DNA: TGCGCCAGCAGCCAAGAAAGGTCAACTGAAGCTTTCTTT. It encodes CASSQERSTEAFF.

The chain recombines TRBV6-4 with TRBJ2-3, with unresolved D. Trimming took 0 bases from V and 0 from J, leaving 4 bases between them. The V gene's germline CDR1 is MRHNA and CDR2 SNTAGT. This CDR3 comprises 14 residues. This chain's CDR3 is CASSDSASTDTQYF. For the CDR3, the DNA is TGTGCCAGCAGTGACTCTGCTAGCACAGATACGCAGTATTTT.

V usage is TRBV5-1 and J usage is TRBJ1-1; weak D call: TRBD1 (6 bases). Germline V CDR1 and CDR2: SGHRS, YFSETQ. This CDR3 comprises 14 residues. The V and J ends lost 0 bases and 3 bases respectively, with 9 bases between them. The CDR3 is CASSLDRVDTEAFF. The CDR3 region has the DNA TGCGCCAGCAGCTTGGACAGGGTTGACACTGAAGCTTTCTTT.

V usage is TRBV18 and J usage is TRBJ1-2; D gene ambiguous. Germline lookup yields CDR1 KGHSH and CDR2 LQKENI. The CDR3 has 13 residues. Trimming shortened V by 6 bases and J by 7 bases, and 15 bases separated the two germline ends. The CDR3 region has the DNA TGTGCCAGCTCCCATGACCGAATCGGTGGCTACACCTTC. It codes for CASSHDRIGGYTF.

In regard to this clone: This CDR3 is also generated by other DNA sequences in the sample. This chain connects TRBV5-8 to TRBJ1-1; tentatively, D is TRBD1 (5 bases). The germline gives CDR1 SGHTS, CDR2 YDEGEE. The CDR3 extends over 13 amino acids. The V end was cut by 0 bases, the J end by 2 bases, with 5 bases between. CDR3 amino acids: CASSLGGNTEAFF. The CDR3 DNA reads TGTGCCAGCAGCTTGGGGGGCAACACTGAAGCTTTCTTT. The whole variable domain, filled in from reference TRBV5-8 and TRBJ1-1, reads EAGVTQSPTHLIKTRGQQATLRCSPISGHTSVYWYQQALGLGLQFLLWYDEGEERNRGNFPPRFSGRQFPNYSSELNVNALELEDSALYLCASSLGGNTEAFFGQGTRLTVV.